Below, 27 T cell receptor beta chains from the same sample are listed, as sequenced in a study of T cell changes during pregnancy in multiple sclerosis (dated by TCRdb to about 2019). Library generation was performed with the immunoSEQ multiplex PCR assay. TCRdb mirrors the immuneACCESS table, restricted to in-frame sequences. Some clones are absent from its copies; in checked studies, under half trace to an unresolved V gene, and the reason for the others is unknown. Here the sample has about 52,000 clones; just over 90% occur a single time. The ten top clones hold 0.35% to 0.4% of the sample. Sequences were derived from CD4+ T cells from peripheral blood mononuclear cells, sampled before pregnancy. Receptors were obtained from a female donor with multiple sclerosis, enrolled in a pregnancy study.

This chain links TRBV20-1 with TRBJ2-1; D not certain. Per germline, CDR1 DFQATT and CDR2 SNEGSKA (reference sequence). This CDR3 region has 11 residues. V shed 7 bases and J shed 4 bases, with 8 bases lying between them. CDR3 residues: CSGGPYNEQFF. DNA of the CDR3: TGCAGTGGTGGGCCTTACAATGAGCAGTTCTTC.

The chain combines TRBV6-1 with TRBJ2-7, with TRBD1 as a possible D gene (6 bases). Germline V CDR1 and CDR2: MNHNS, SASEGT. The V end was cut by 6 bases, the J end by 7 bases, with 19 bases between. The CDR3 is made up of 14 amino acids. The CDR3 DNA is TGTGCCAGCAGGAAAAACACAGGGATACCAGAGCAGTACTTC. Protein sequence: CASRKNTGIPEQYF.

This chain's CDR3 is CASSSGLTGVGNQPQHF. The CDR3 DNA sequence: TGTGCCAGCAGCTCGGGGCTAACAGGGGTTGGAAATCAGCCCCAGCATTTT. V gene TRBV5-5 combines with J gene TRBJ1-5; 7 bases map to TRBD1. This CDR3 has 17 residues. The germline V gene has CDR1 SGHKS and CDR2 YYEKEE (reference sequence). Trimming cost V 3 bases and J 4 bases; bases outside gene matches: 13. Full variable domain (remainder filled in from reference TRBV5-5 and TRBJ1-5): DAGVTQSPTHLIKTRGQQVTLRCSPISGHKSVSWYQQVLGQGPQFIFQYYEKEERGRGNFPDRFSARQFPNYSSELNVNALLLGDSALYLCASSSGLTGVGNQPQHFGDGTRLSIL.

V gene TRBV6-5 combines with J gene TRBJ1-5, with TRBD1 matching over 9 bases. This CDR3 comprises 14 residues. V shed 6 bases, J shed 0 bases, and the junction held 0 bases outside the gene matches. CDR1 and CDR2 from the germline V gene are MNHEY and SVGAGI. CDR3: CASRTGGSNQPQHF. CDR3 DNA sequence: TGTGCCAGCAGGACAGGGGGTAGCAATCAGCCCCAGCATTTT.

The CDR3 DNA is TGTGCCAGCAGTTACCGGGACAGGAGAAATGAGCAGTTCTTC. Translated, it gives CASSYRDRRNEQFF. The gene calls are TRBV6-5 and TRBJ2-1, with 8 bases that match TRBD1. Germline-derived CDR1 and CDR2 are MNHEY and SVGAGI. The CDR3 is 14 amino acids. Unmatched junction bases numbered 4, after V lost 2 bases and J lost 7 bases.

This clone was recorded a few times. The chain carries TRBV5-1 and TRBJ1-1; D is possibly TRBD1 (6 bases). CDR3 length: 14 residues. The germline CDR1 and CDR2 sequences are SGHRS and YFSETQ. V dropped 0 bases and J dropped 5 bases, with 11 bases sitting between them. The CDR3 protein is CASSLEGGRTEAFF. CDR3 in DNA: TGCGCCAGCAGCTTGGAAGGGGGAAGGACTGAAGCTTTCTTT.

The chain carries TRBV12-5 and TRBJ2-1; 8 nucleotides align to TRBD2. Trimming cost V 6 bases and J 9 bases; bases outside gene matches: 7. This CDR3 comprises 13 residues. The germline V gene encodes CDR1 LGHNT and CDR2 FRNRAP. CDR3 residues: CASGLGLAGEQFF. The CDR3 nucleotides are TGTGCTAGTGGCCTCGGACTAGCTGGTGAGCAGTTCTTC.

The chain is built from TRBV6-5 and TRBJ1-4; D ambiguous. Trimming removed 5 bases at V and 7 bases at J, with 14 bases between. The germline gives CDR1 MNHEY, CDR2 SVGAGI. The CDR3 extends over 14 amino acids. The CDR3 loop reads CASSAQAPGEKLFF. The CDR3, as DNA: TGTGCCAGCAGTGCTCAGGCCCCAGGTGAAAAACTGTTTTTT.

The V and J genes are TRBV19 and TRBJ2-1; 10 bases are a match to TRBD2. CDR1 and CDR2 from the germline V gene are LNHDA and SQIVND (reference sequence). V shed 7 bases, J shed 9 bases, and the junction held 9 bases outside the gene matches. The CDR3 contains 14 residues. The CDR3 is CASNPSGSNGEQFF. The CDR3 nucleotides are TGTGCCAGTAATCCTAGCGGGAGCAACGGTGAGCAGTTCTTC.

This clone was observed once. CDR3 sequence: CASSRGLAQQETQYF. The CDR3 bases are TGTGCCAGCAGCCGAGGACTAGCGCAACAAGAGACCCAGTACTTC. This sequence joins TRBV7-9 and TRBJ2-5, with 9 bases lining up with TRBD2. The germline V gene encodes CDR1 SEHNR and CDR2 FQNEAQ (reference sequence). After removal of 5 bases from V and 2 bases from J, the junction contained 6 bases not matched to a gene. The CDR3 is 15 residues long.

This clone has just one count. This sequence joins TRBV2 and TRBJ1-2; D ambiguous. The CDR3 runs to 14 residues. Germline loops: CDR1 SNHLY, CDR2 FYNNEI. V was shortened by 7 bases and J by 4 bases, with 16 bases between the two germline ends. In DNA, the CDR3 is TGTGCCAGCAACGGAGAAACGATAGGCTATGGCTACACCTTC. Translating gives CASNGETIGYGYTF.

The chain employs TRBV2 and TRBJ2-4, with a tentative D call TRBD1 (5 bases). V lost 4 bases, J lost 8 bases, and 15 bases lay in between. Per the germline V gene, CDR1 is SNHLY and CDR2 is FYNNEI. This CDR3 is built from 14 residues. The CDR3 loop is CASSGILQGDIQYF. The CDR3 DNA is TGTGCCAGCAGTGGGATTCTTCAAGGGGACATTCAGTACTTC.

The V and J genes are TRBV19 and TRBJ1-4; possibly TRBD1 for D (6 bases). The CDR3 runs 14 residues. Germline assignment: CDR1 LNHDA and CDR2 SQIVND (reference sequence). The V gene lost 6 bases and the J gene lost 4 bases, with 12 bases spanning the gap. CDR3: CASRPGQHNEKLFF. In DNA, the CDR3 is TGTGCCAGTAGGCCGGGACAACATAATGAAAAACTGTTTTTT.

V usage is TRBV18 and J usage is TRBJ1-4; D remains unclear. With 4 bases removed from V and 4 bases from J, the gap between germline ends came to 7 bases. Germline V CDR1 and CDR2: KGHSH, LQKENI. This CDR3 has 13 residues. The DNA for the CDR3 is TGTGCCAGCTCACAACAGCTTAATGAAAAACTGTTTTTT. This sequence encodes CASSQQLNEKLFF.

The CDR3, as DNA: TGCGCCAGCAGTGAACGGCCAGGGGAGTCCTATGGCTACACCTTC. This encodes CASSERPGESYGYTF. This sequence joins TRBV10-2 and TRBJ1-2; tentative D call: TRBD1 (6 bases). Germline V gene data show CDR1 as WSHSY and CDR2 as SAAADI. The CDR3 has 15 residues. V lost 3 bases, J lost 4 bases, and 15 bases lay in between.

The chain has TRBV18 and TRBJ2-7, with 7 bases fitting TRBD2. This CDR3 has 15 residues. Per germline, CDR1 KGHSH and CDR2 LQKENI. The V gene end was trimmed by 0 bases and the J gene end by 4 bases; junction bases not matched to a gene: 6. CDR3 DNA sequence: TGTGCCAGCTCACCACCCAGCGGGGCCCGTTACGAGCAGTACTTC. It specifies CASSPPSGARYEQYF.

The V call is TRBV6-1, the J call TRBJ1-1; D ambiguous. This CDR3 contains 15 residues. Germline V CDR1 and CDR2: MNHNS, SASEGT. V gave up 8 bases and J gave up 12 bases, with 28 bases separating them. The CDR3 region has the DNA TGTGCCAGCTCACGCCTTCTGGGAGCGTCGGATGGGTCTTTCTTT. The encoded protein is CASSRLLGASDGSFF.

The chain has TRBV19 and TRBJ2-7; possibly TRBD1 for D (7 bases). From germline, CDR1 is LNHDA and CDR2 SQIVND (reference sequence). V was trimmed by 8 bases and J by 3 bases, leaving 11 bases between them. This CDR3 region has 12 residues. The DNA for the CDR3 is TGTGCCAGTGGCAGGGGGGACTACGAGCAGTACTTC. Encoded protein: CASGRGDYEQYF. The whole variable domain, filled in from reference TRBV19 and TRBJ2-7, reads DGGITQSPKYLFRKEGQNVTLSCEQNLNHDAMYWYRQDPGQGLRLIYYSQIVNDFQKGDIAEGYSVSREKKESFPLTVTSAQKNPTAFYLCASGRGDYEQYFGPGTRLTVT.

The rearrangement uses TRBV6-1 and TRBJ2-7, with TRBD1 identical over 8 bases. This CDR3 is built from 16 residues. Germline values: CDR1 MNHNS, CDR2 SASEGT. Trimming removed 4 bases from V and 6 bases from J; junction bases left unmatched: 14. In DNA form, the CDR3 reads TGTGCCAGCAGTGCCGATTCTTTGGGGACAGGAGCCGAGCAGTACTTC. It yields the protein CASSADSLGTGAEQYF.

The V call is TRBV10-3, the J call TRBJ2-7; 9 bases fit TRBD2. The CDR3 contains 14 residues. The germline V gene encodes CDR1 ENHRY and CDR2 SYGVKD. V shed 11 bases and J 3 bases; nucleotides not matched to a gene: 11. The DNA of the CDR3 is TGTGCCTCAAGACGTAGCGGGAGTGTCTACGAGCAGTACTTC. Encoded protein: CASRRSGSVYEQYF.

The CDR3 DNA sequence: TGTGCCAGCAGCCAGGGACAGGGGGCCCCTGGAAACACCATATATTTT. Translation: CASSQGQGAPGNTIYF. The genes are TRBV9 and TRBJ1-3; TRBD1 aligns across 12 bases. The germline V gene has CDR1 SGDLS and CDR2 YYNGEE. The V gene end was trimmed by 4 bases and the J gene end by 2 bases; junction bases not matched to a gene: 4. CDR3 length equals 16 residues.

Only one count was recorded for this clone. V gene TRBV28 combines with J gene TRBJ1-4, with 9 bases lining up with TRBD1. CDR3 size: 15 residues. V lost 4 bases and J lost 8; bases outside the gene matches: 8. In germline, CDR1 is MDHEN, CDR2 SYDVKM. The CDR3 DNA reads as TGTGCCAGCAGTTCCGGACAGGGGATTGGGGAAAAACTGTTTTTT. Translated: CASSSGQGIGEKLFF.

The chain employs TRBV29-1 and TRBJ1-5; no firm D call. The length of the CDR3 is 13 residues. The germline V gene encodes CDR1 SQVTM and CDR2 ANQGSEA. The germline V and J ends were trimmed by 7 bases and 5 bases, with 15 bases remaining between them. The CDR3 bases are TGCAGCGCTACCCTGGGCGCCGATCAGCCCCAGCATTTT. It specifies CSATLGADQPQHF.

This sequence joins TRBV7-9 and TRBJ2-1; D is unresolved. V was trimmed by 1 base and J by 14 bases, leaving 9 bases between them. Germline assignment: CDR1 SEHNR and CDR2 FQNEAQ (reference sequence). The length of the CDR3 is 11 residues. The CDR3 coding sequence is TGTGCCAGCAGCTTAGAACCCAGTGAGTTCTTC. Translating it yields CASSLEPSEFF.

This clone has just one count. V and J are TRBV5-4 and TRBJ1-2; D perhaps matches TRBD1 (5 bases). The CDR3 runs 15 residues. V was clipped by 2 bases and J by 3 bases, with 14 bases between them. Per germline, CDR1 SGHNT and CDR2 YYREEE (reference sequence). The CDR3 DNA reads as TGTGCCAGCAGCTTCGAATGGACATCCCACTATGGCTACACCTTC. It is translated as CASSFEWTSHYGYTF.

J is TRBJ2-2 and V is TRBV6-1; D is unresolved. CDR3 size: 13 residues. V gave up 1 base and J gave up 6 bases, with 6 bases separating them. Per the germline V gene, CDR1 is MNHNS and CDR2 is SASEGT. The chain's CDR3 is CASSEGGPGELFF. CDR3 coding DNA: TGTGCCAGCAGTGAAGGAGGCCCCGGGGAGCTGTTTTTT.

V is TRBV10-3 and J is TRBJ2-2; no clear D. CDR3 length equals 12 residues. The germline V and J ends were trimmed by 3 bases and 4 bases, with 3 bases remaining between them. CDR1 and CDR2 from the germline V gene are ENHRY and SYGVKD. The CDR3 is CAISDRTGELFF. CDR3 DNA: TGTGCCATCAGTGATCGCACCGGGGAGCTGTTTTTT.